This TCR beta chain was recovered during a study of TIL therapy for anti-PD-1-resistant metastatic lung cancer. The CDR3 runs 15 residues. The germline V gene has CDR1 LNHDA and CDR2 SQIVND (reference sequence). Trimming cost V 5 bases and J 0 bases; bases outside gene matches: 4. Sample time point: pre-treatment sample, taken before nivolumab and TIL therapy. The libraries were made with immunoSEQ v3. Assay: immunoSEQ multiplex PCR; the TCRdb copy retains only in-frame clones and omits some. The repertoire includes 15,000 to 20,000 clones, approximately 83% of them detected once, and about 2.2% sits in the top ten.

The clonotype was recovered from a person aged 25-80 years with non-small cell lung cancer. The sequences come from blood, collected at baseline. The chain recombines TRBV19 with TRBJ2-3, with 8 bases matching TRBD1. CDR3 sequence reads: CASSRTGRSTDTQYF. The CDR3 region has the DNA TGTGCCAGTAGTCGGACAGGGCGTAGCACAGATACGCAGTATTTT.